Listed here are 6 T cell receptor beta chains from one sample, sequenced in a study of blood T cell repertoires in COVID-19. Sequenced by immunoSEQ multiplex PCR; TCRdb stores in-frame clones only, minus some. The sample includes approximately 230,000 clones, around 90% seen only once; the top ten take under 4%. Sequenced: peripheral blood. Receptors originate from a man aged 18 to 29 with active or convalescent COVID-19.

V and J are TRBV4-3 and TRBJ1-3; tentative D call: TRBD1 (6 bases). Germline assignment: CDR1 LGHNA and CDR2 YSLEER. CDR3 size: 16 residues. Trimming shortened V by 0 bases and J by 11 bases, and 20 bases separated the two germline ends. The CDR3 here is CASSQDRTQGGRPIYF. For the CDR3, the DNA is TGCGCCAGCAGCCAAGATCGGACACAGGGCGGGCGGCCCATATATTTT.

The chain is built from TRBV9 and TRBJ2-2; the D is unclear. The CDR3 spans 13 residues. Germline CDR1 is SGDLS and CDR2 is YYNGEE. V lost 4 bases and J 4 bases, leaving 8 bases between the germline ends. This CDR3 reads CASSTRTTGELFF. The CDR3 DNA follows: TGTGCCAGCAGCACCAGAACCACCGGGGAGCTGTTTTTT.

The chain has TRBV5-8 and TRBJ1-2; a weak D match, TRBD1 (6 bases). V shed 5 bases and J shed 4 bases, with 18 bases lying between them. The CDR3 length is 15 residues. Per the germline V gene, CDR1 is SGHTS and CDR2 is YDEGEE. Here the CDR3 reads CASSAVGGKGYGYTF. CDR3 nucleotides: TGTGCCAGCAGTGCTGTAGGGGGAAAGGGCTATGGCTACACCTTC. The whole variable domain, filled in from reference TRBV5-8 and TRBJ1-2, reads EAGVTQSPTHLIKTRGQQATLRCSPISGHTSVYWYQQALGLGLQFLLWYDEGEERNRGNFPPRFSGRQFPNYSSELNVNALELEDSALYLCASSAVGGKGYGYTFGSGTRLTVV.

The chain couples TRBV7-8 to TRBJ1-4; tentative D call: TRBD1 (5 bases). This CDR3 contains 15 residues. V was shortened by 0 bases and J by 8 bases, with 13 bases between the two germline ends. Germline CDR1 SGHVS, CDR2 FQNEAQ. The chain's CDR3 is CASSLAGGAGEKLFF. The CDR3 nucleotides are TGTGCCAGCAGCTTAGCGGGAGGGGCGGGCGAAAAACTGTTTTTT.

The CDR3 here is CASRGQSYEQYF. The CDR3, as DNA: TGTGCCAGCAGGGGACAGAGCTACGAGCAGTACTTC. The chain combines TRBV25-1 with TRBJ2-7; 7 nucleotides line up with TRBD1. Germline values: CDR1 MGHDK, CDR2 SYGVNS. CDR3 length: 12 residues. The trim removed 6 bases at V and 3 bases at J, leaving 2 bases unmatched.

V and J are TRBV7-8 and TRBJ1-5, with 9 bases matching TRBD1. V shed 4 bases and J 3 bases; nucleotides not matched to a gene: 10. The CDR3 spans 17 residues. Germline V gene lookup returns CDR1 SGHVS and CDR2 FQNEAQ. CDR3 nucleotides: TGTGCCAGCAGCTCCACCTGGGACAGGGACCACAATCAGCCCCAGCATTTT. It specifies CASSSTWDRDHNQPQHF.